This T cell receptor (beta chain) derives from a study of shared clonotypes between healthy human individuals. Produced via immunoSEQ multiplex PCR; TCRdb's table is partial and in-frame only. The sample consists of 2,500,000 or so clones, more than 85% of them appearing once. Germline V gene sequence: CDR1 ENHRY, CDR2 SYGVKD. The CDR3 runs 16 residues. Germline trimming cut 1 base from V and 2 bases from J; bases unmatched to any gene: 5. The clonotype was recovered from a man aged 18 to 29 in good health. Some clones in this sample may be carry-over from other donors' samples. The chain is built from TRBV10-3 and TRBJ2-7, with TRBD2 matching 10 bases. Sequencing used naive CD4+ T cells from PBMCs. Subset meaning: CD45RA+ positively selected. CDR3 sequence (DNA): TGTGCCATCAGTGAGTGGACTAGCGGAACGCCCTACGAGCAGTACTTC. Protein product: CAISEWTSGTPYEQYF.